The T cell receptor beta chain under discussion was sequenced for a study of blood T cell repertoires in COVID-19. TCRdb keeps only in-frame clones here, not all; method: immunoSEQ multiplex PCR. The table records a few hundred thousand clones, roughly 84% of them present only once. CDR1 WNHNN and CDR2 SYGVQD come from the germline V gene (reference sequence). The V end was cut by 0 bases, the J end by 1 base, with 12 bases between. The CDR3 covers 16 residues. Participant-reported clinical history was the basis for cohort assignment. The sequencing sample was made of PBMCs or T cells enriched from blood (not recorded which). This clonotype was sampled from a woman between 50 and 59 years old who had been exposed to COVID-19. The chain uses TRBV10-1 and TRBJ2-5, with D perhaps TRBD2 (7 bases). The CDR3 loop reads CASSESRGGGQETQYF. As DNA, the CDR3 is TGCGCCAGCAGTGAGTCTAGGGGGGGAGGCCAAGAGACCCAGTACTTC.